The text below deals with one T cell receptor (beta chain). Profiled with immunoSEQ multiplex PCR; TCRdb holds only in-frame clones, not every one. The profile shows approximately 80,000 clones, under 85% of them singletons. V dropped 5 bases and J dropped 0; count of bases not matched to a gene: 0. The CDR3 has 13 residues. Germline CDR1 is SGDLS and CDR2 is YYNGEE. The record originates from a study of ipilimumab plus nivolumab after autologous stem cell transplantation. This receptor was taken from a male donor with diffuse large B-cell lymphoma. Sequencing was performed on PBMCs, taken in a trial of ipilimumab plus nivolumab as post-transplant consolidation. The J gene is TRBJ2-3, the V gene TRBV9, with 7 bases identical to TRBD2. The CDR3 bases are TGTGCCAGCAGGGGGGGGAGCACAGATACGCAGTATTTT. Translated, it gives CASRGGSTDTQYF.